The rows below give T cell receptor beta chains drawn from one sample of a study of shared clonotypes between healthy human individuals. The data were produced by immunoSEQ multiplex PCR, yet TCRdb's version contains in-frame clones alone and is incomplete. The sample holds roughly 110,000 clones, under 70% seen once. The sequenced material came from memory CD8+ T cells sorted from blood. The origin of the receptors is a woman in her twenties or thirties in good health. The CDR3 runs from the conserved cysteine through the conserved F or W. Each record gives: D gene, CDR3 length, clone size, J gene, V gene, CDR3 protein, CDR3 DNA. A D gene is named only where the DNA matches it firmly. Rows give clone size only sometimes, using once, few, many, or a class for an expanded clone.

>.|14|.|TRBJ2-1|TRBV7-9
CASSGQTIRDEQFF
TGTGCCAGCAGCGGCCAAACTATCCGGGATGAGCAGTTCTTC
>TRBD2|13|.|TRBJ2-7|TRBV27
CASSAAGAYEQYF
TGTGCCAGCAGTGCCGCGGGAGCCTACGAGCAGTACTTC
>TRBD2|15|.|TRBJ2-1|TRBV7-2
CASSFTGLAGEGWFF
TGTGCCAGCAGCTTTACGGGACTAGCGGGAGAGGGGTGGTTCTTC
>.|14|.|TRBJ1-2|TRBV13
CASSLGGDAYGYTF
TGTGCCAGCAGCTTAGGGGGGGACGCCTATGGCTACACCTTC
>TRBD1|13|.|TRBJ1-2|TRBV16
CASSGTGGYGYTF
TGTGCCAGCAGCGGGACAGGGGGCTATGGCTACACCTTC
>.|12|few|TRBJ2-2|TRBV15
CATSDAGGELFF
TGTGCCACCAGCGACGCGGGAGGGGAGCTGTTTTTT
>TRBD1|15|.|TRBJ1-2|TRBV4-1
CASSRPGQGPKGYTF
TGCGCCAGCAGCCGCCCGGGACAGGGTCCGAAGGGCTACACCTTC
>.|12|.|TRBJ2-7|TRBV5-6
CASSLLGGEQYF
TGTGCCAGCAGCTTGCTAGGGGGCGAGCAGTACTTC
>.|16|.|TRBJ1-2|TRBV28
CASSPSVRDGYYGYTF
TGTGCCAGCAGTCCCTCTGTCCGGGACGGATACTATGGCTACACCTTC
>.|14|.|TRBJ2-7|TRBV27
CASSLQGGSYEQYF
TGTGCCAGCAGTTTACAGGGAGGATCCTACGAGCAGTACTTC
>.|16|.|TRBJ1-5|TRBV28
CASSLGRVGGNQPQHF
TGTGCCAGCAGTTTAGGGAGGGTGGGCGGCAATCAGCCCCAGCATTTT
>.|13|.|TRBJ1-5|TRBV6-1
CASSSNSNQPQHF
TGTGCCAGCAGTTCTAATAGCAATCAGCCCCAGCATTTT
>.|14|.|TRBJ2-2|TRBV10-2
CASSGLGSAGELFF
TGCGCCAGCAGTGGCTTAGGGTCTGCCGGGGAGCTGTTTTTT
>TRBD2|15|.|TRBJ2-1|TRBV6-5
CASSYGERGDNEQFF
TGTGCCAGCAGTTACGGGGAGCGGGGTGACAATGAGCAGTTCTTC
>TRBD2|17|.|TRBJ2-2|TRBV15
CATSRVPGLANTGELFF
TGTGCCACCAGCAGAGTGCCCGGACTAGCAAACACCGGGGAGCTGTTTTTT
>.|13|few|TRBJ2-7|TRBV4-1
CASSQGLLYEQYF
TGCGCCAGCAGCCAGGGACTCCTTTACGAGCAGTACTTC
>.|13|.|TRBJ1-2|TRBV28
CASFWAGKDGYTF
TGTGCCAGCTTCTGGGCGGGGAAGGATGGCTACACCTTC
>TRBD2|16|few|TRBJ2-1|TRBV7-9
CASSPPGGSSYNEQFF
TGTGCCAGCAGCCCACCGGGGGGGAGCTCCTACAATGAGCAGTTCTTC
>.|14|.|TRBJ2-2|TRBV5-1
CASRMDRNTGELFF
TGCGCCAGCAGAATGGACAGGAACACCGGGGAGCTGTTTTTT
>.|12|.|TRBJ2-2|TRBV2
CATTGRGGELFF
TGTGCCACGACGGGGCGCGGCGGGGAGCTGTTTTTT
>.|15|.|TRBJ2-7|TRBV5-1
CASSFSPGLPSEQYF
TGCGCCAGCAGCTTTTCTCCAGGACTTCCCTCCGAGCAGTACTTC
>.|14|.|TRBJ1-4|TRBV27
CASRHTGTPEKLFF
TGTGCCAGCAGACACACAGGGACCCCTGAAAAACTGTTTTTT
>.|15|.|TRBJ2-7|TRBV28
CASSVIGTTGYEQYF
TGTGCCAGCAGTGTCATAGGGACAACAGGCTACGAGCAGTACTTC
>.|13|.|TRBJ2-7|TRBV7-9
CASSRDRTYEQYF
TGTGCCAGCAGTAGGGACCGCACCTACGAGCAGTACTTC
>.|13|few|TRBJ2-5|TRBV19
CASSIWTAETQYF
TGTGCCAGTAGTATATGGACGGCGGAGACCCAGTACTTC
>TRBD1|15|few|TRBJ1-5|TRBV28
CASSSTGGGGQPQHF
TGTGCCAGCAGTTCCACAGGGGGGGGTGGTCAGCCCCAGCATTTT
>.|13|.|TRBJ2-7|TRBV29-1
CSVPSTVRGEQYF
TGCAGCGTCCCGTCGACAGTAAGAGGCGAGCAGTACTTC
>TRBD2|15|once|TRBJ2-3|TRBV4-1
CASSPPGLAGDTQYF
TGCGCCAGCAGCCCTCCGGGACTAGCGGGGGATACGCAGTATTTT
>.|15|many|TRBJ2-7|TRBV25-1
CASSESEGVAYEQYF
TGTGCCAGCAGTGAATCCGAGGGTGTTGCCTACGAGCAGTACTTC
>.|13|.|TRBJ1-1|TRBV19
CASSINGGTEAFF
TGTGCCAGTAGTATAAATGGGGGCACTGAAGCTTTCTTT
>TRBD1|15|.|TRBJ1-4|TRBV6-6
CASSYGTGFNEKLFF
TGTGCCAGCAGTTACGGGACAGGGTTTAATGAAAAACTGTTTTTT
>.|15|.|TRBJ1-5|TRBV7-2
CASSLGQWVNQPQHF
TGTGCCAGCAGCTTAGGACAGTGGGTCAATCAGCCCCAGCATTTT
>TRBD2|19|.|TRBJ2-1|TRBV5-1
CASSSWLAGGPTSYNEQFF
TGCGCCAGCAGCTCCTGGCTAGCGGGAGGGCCTACGTCCTACAATGAGCAGTTCTTC
>TRBD2|16|.|TRBJ2-7|TRBV6-6
CASRGLGTSGDYEQYF
TGTGCCAGCAGAGGCCTCGGGACTAGCGGTGATTACGAGCAGTACTTC
>.|14|many|TRBJ1-5|TRBV15
CATSGGGLGQPQHF
TGTGCCACCAGCGGCGGGGGTCTGGGCCAGCCCCAGCATTTT
>.|13|.|TRBJ1-2|TRBV27
CASKRNRTSGYTF
TGTGCCAGCAAGCGGAACCGAACGTCTGGCTACACCTTC
>.|12|few|TRBJ2-7|TRBV28
CASSLSRYEQYF
TGTGCCAGCAGTCTCTCTCGCTACGAGCAGTACTTC
>TRBD2|17|.|TRBJ2-7|TRBV7-9
CASSPRTSGSGSYEQYF
TGTGCCAGCAGCCCCCGGACTAGCGGGAGTGGGTCCTACGAGCAGTACTTC
>.|11|.|TRBJ2-3|TRBV7-8
CASGIPDTQYF
TGTGCCAGCGGAATCCCAGATACGCAGTATTTT
>.|14|.|TRBJ2-7|TRBV4-1
CASSQPGTTYEQYF
TGCGCCAGCAGCCAACCCGGGACAACCTACGAGCAGTACTTC
>TRBD1|11|.|TRBJ2-7|TRBV20-1
CSAGTGFEQYF
TGCAGTGCTGGGACAGGGTTCGAGCAGTACTTC
>.|15|.|TRBJ2-7|TRBV7-9
CASSLREKQSYEQYF
TGTGCCAGCAGCTTACGTGAGAAACAATCCTACGAGCAGTACTTC
>.|15|.|TRBJ2-5|TRBV2
CASSEAPGGRGTQYF
TGTGCCAGCAGTGAAGCGCCTGGTGGGCGCGGGACCCAGTACTTC
>.|13|.|TRBJ2-3|TRBV5-6
CASSFFNADTQYF
TGTGCCAGCAGCTTTTTCAACGCAGATACGCAGTATTTT
>.|11|few|TRBJ2-7|TRBV5-5
CASSLGYEQYF
TGTGCCAGCAGCTTGGGTTACGAGCAGTACTTC
>.|13|.|TRBJ2-7|TRBV6-5
CASRFCFVLEQYF
TGTGCCAGCAGGTTCTGCTTTGTGCTCGAGCAGTACTTC
>TRBD1|16|.|TRBJ2-2|TRBV2
CASNPRDRGRTGELFF
TGTGCCAGCAACCCCCGGGACAGGGGGCGCACCGGGGAGCTGTTTTTT
>.|14|few|TRBJ1-6|TRBV7-2
CASRRGGLGSPLHF
TGTGCCAGCAGACGCGGTGGTCTCGGCTCACCCCTCCACTTT
>.|14|.|TRBJ2-1|TRBV5-1
CASTPDGGIDEQFF
TGCGCCAGCACCCCAGATGGTGGGATAGATGAGCAGTTCTTC
>TRBD1|15|once|TRBJ1-2|TRBV6-6
CASSTWTGLDYGYTF
TGTGCCAGCAGTACCTGGACAGGGCTCGACTATGGCTACACCTTC
>.|14|.|TRBJ1-2|TRBV28
CASRNQGFNYGYTF
TGTGCCAGCAGAAACCAGGGATTTAACTATGGCTACACCTTC
>.|14|.|TRBJ2-5|TRBV19
CASSIEGKWETQYF
TGTGCCAGTAGTATCGAGGGGAAGTGGGAGACCCAGTACTTC
>TRBD2|16|.|TRBJ2-7|TRBV7-9
CASTLSSGGPRDEQYF
TGTGCCAGCACCTTGAGTAGCGGGGGACCTCGGGACGAGCAGTACTTC
>.|15|.|TRBJ2-1|TRBV27
CASTMTRDSYNEQFF
TGTGCCAGCACAATGACCCGCGATTCCTACAATGAGCAGTTCTTC
>.|15|.|TRBJ2-1|TRBV5-5
CASSSGRSTYNEQFF
TGTGCCAGCAGCTCCGGCCGGAGTACATACAATGAGCAGTTCTTC
>.|16|many|TRBJ1-1|TRBV6-5
CASSYSLPDLPTEAFF
TGTGCCAGCAGTTACTCCCTCCCGGATCTTCCCACTGAAGCTTTCTTT
>TRBD2|16|few|TRBJ2-1|TRBV4-2
CASSQETSGSYNEQFF
TGTGCCAGCAGCCAAGAAACTAGCGGGAGCTACAATGAGCAGTTCTTC